This T cell receptor beta chain derives from a study of shared clonotypes between healthy human individuals. The junction had 1 base not matched to a gene; V was cut back by 3 bases and J by 5 bases. Germline values: CDR1 MNHNS, CDR2 SASEGT. This CDR3 has 14 amino acids. This clone was counted between two and nine times. Assay: immunoSEQ multiplex PCR; the TCRdb copy retains only in-frame clones and omits some. The table has some 900,000 clones, less than 85% seen once. Sequencing was performed on memory CD4+ T cells sorted from blood. Subset specified: CD45RA-negative fraction. This receptor was taken from a man between 18 and 29 years old in good health. The chain carries TRBV6-1 and TRBJ2-2; 9 bases line up with TRBD2. CDR3 residues: CASSELAGTGELFF. The CDR3 bases are TGTGCCAGCAGTGAGCTAGCGGGGACCGGGGAGCTGTTTTTT.